A selection of T cell receptor beta chains follows, all from one sample in a study of human versus mouse CDR3 diversity and MHC coevolution. Clones were sequenced by immunoSEQ multiplex PCR, and TCRdb holds only the in-frame ones, with some missing. The data show 86,000 or so clones, just over 90% seen once. The sequencing sample was made of naive CD4+ T cells from blood. Every receptor here comes from a person between 25 and 75 years old in good health. Both conserved end residues are part of each CDR3. Fields, in order: J gene, D gene, V gene, clone size, CDR3 protein, CDR3 DNA. A D gene is named only where the DNA matches it firmly. The size of a clone is reported for some rows only, either as once, few or many, or as a class for expanded clones.

j_gene: TRBJ2-7
d_gene: -
v_gene: TRBV25-1
abundance: -
CDR3aa: CASSLLQGVLVYEQYF
CDR3nt: TGTGCCAGCAGCCTCTTACAGGGCGTCTTGGTCTACGAGCAGTACTTC

j_gene: TRBJ2-7
d_gene: -
v_gene: TRBV25-1
abundance: -
CDR3aa: CASSEWSGYSYEQYF
CDR3nt: TGTGCCAGCAGTGAATGGTCGGGTTACTCCTACGAGCAGTACTTC

j_gene: TRBJ1-5
d_gene: -
v_gene: TRBV19
abundance: -
CDR3aa: CASSVRGQQVHQPQHF
CDR3nt: TGTGCCAGTAGCGTCAGGGGCCAACAGGTCCATCAGCCCCAGCATTTT

j_gene: TRBJ2-7
d_gene: -
v_gene: TRBV2
abundance: -
CDR3aa: CASSFTGGDEQYF
CDR3nt: TGTGCCAGCAGTTTCACCGGAGGGGACGAGCAGTACTTC

j_gene: TRBJ1-3
d_gene: -
v_gene: TRBV5-6
abundance: -
CDR3aa: CASSLANSGNTIYF
CDR3nt: TGTGCCAGCAGCTTGGCCAACTCTGGAAACACCATATATTTT

j_gene: TRBJ1-1
d_gene: TRBD1
v_gene: TRBV5-1
abundance: -
CDR3aa: CASSFHGQGSADTEAFF
CDR3nt: TGCGCCAGCAGCTTCCACGGACAGGGGTCGGCGGACACTGAAGCTTTCTTT

j_gene: TRBJ1-3
d_gene: -
v_gene: TRBV7-8
abundance: -
CDR3aa: CASSPRTDSGNTIYF
CDR3nt: TGTGCCAGCAGCCCCCGGACAGACTCTGGAAACACCATATATTTT

j_gene: TRBJ2-7
d_gene: -
v_gene: TRBV18
abundance: -
CDR3aa: CASSPLASYEQYF
CDR3nt: TGTGCCAGCTCACCACTTGCGTCCTACGAGCAGTACTTC

j_gene: TRBJ2-7
d_gene: TRBD1
v_gene: TRBV6-5
abundance: -
CDR3aa: CASSPRDRGRGRYF
CDR3nt: TGTGCCAGCAGTCCCCGGGACAGGGGCCGGGGGCGGTACTTC

j_gene: TRBJ2-1
d_gene: TRBD2
v_gene: TRBV7-2
abundance: -
CDR3aa: CASSLSTGRANNEQFF
CDR3nt: TGTGCCAGCAGCCTCTCTACCGGGAGGGCCAACAATGAGCAGTTCTTC

j_gene: TRBJ1-1
d_gene: TRBD1
v_gene: TRBV19
abundance: -
CDR3aa: CASRSTGGPMNTEAFF
CDR3nt: TGTGCCAGTAGAAGTACAGGGGGCCCCATGAACACTGAAGCTTTCTTT

j_gene: TRBJ1-2
d_gene: TRBD1
v_gene: TRBV28
abundance: -
CDR3aa: CASSIQGSYGYTF
CDR3nt: TGTGCCAGCAGCATACAGGGGAGCTATGGCTACACCTTC

j_gene: TRBJ2-1
d_gene: TRBD2
v_gene: TRBV7-6
abundance: -
CDR3aa: CASSLVYRLAGGTYNEQFF
CDR3nt: TGTGCCAGCAGCTTAGTTTATCGGCTAGCGGGGGGAACCTACAATGAGCAGTTCTTC

j_gene: TRBJ2-7
d_gene: -
v_gene: TRBV27
abundance: -
CDR3aa: CASSLGLAAYEQYF
CDR3nt: TGTGCCAGCAGTTTAGGGCTAGCCGCCTACGAGCAGTACTTC

j_gene: TRBJ2-3
d_gene: -
v_gene: TRBV28
abundance: -
CDR3aa: CASSSPLTSLSGDTQYF
CDR3nt: TGTGCCAGCAGTTCCCCCCTTACTAGCCTATCGGGGGATACGCAGTATTTT

j_gene: TRBJ1-1
d_gene: -
v_gene: TRBV5-6
abundance: -
CDR3aa: CASSLVVAGTEAFF
CDR3nt: TGTGCCAGCAGCTTGGTCGTAGCGGGGACTGAAGCTTTCTTT

j_gene: TRBJ1-1
d_gene: -
v_gene: TRBV9
abundance: -
CDR3aa: CASSVGAELNTEAFF
CDR3nt: TGTGCCAGCAGCGTTGGGGCGGAGCTGAACACTGAAGCTTTCTTT

j_gene: TRBJ2-6
d_gene: TRBD1
v_gene: TRBV29-1
abundance: -
CDR3aa: CSVGQNSGANVLTF
CDR3nt: TGCAGCGTGGGACAGAACTCTGGGGCCAACGTCCTGACTTTC

j_gene: TRBJ2-1
d_gene: -
v_gene: TRBV18
abundance: once
CDR3aa: CASSLGAVSSYNEQFF
CDR3nt: TGTGCCAGCTCACTCGGAGCGGTAAGCTCCTACAATGAGCAGTTCTTC